This T cell receptor beta chain was observed in a study of technical replicates of blood from a few donors. Profiled with immunoSEQ multiplex PCR; TCRdb holds only in-frame clones, not every one. The sample yields roughly 64,000 clones, less than 90% seen once. CDR1 is MGHRA and CDR2 is YSYEKL in the germline V gene. The CDR3 sequence is 16 residues long. Trimming at V came to 5 bases and at J to 5 bases, leaving 13 bases not matched to a gene. This receptor was identified in a human donor in good health. Some clones in this sample may be carry-over from other donors' samples. The V call is TRBV4-1, the J call TRBJ2-7; TRBD1 aligns across 9 bases. Sequencing input: PBMCs. The CDR3 DNA follows: TGCGCCAGCAGCTCCAAACCGGGACAGGGTTCCCACGAGCAGTACTTC. Its translation: CASSSKPGQGSHEQYF.